The rows below give T cell receptor beta chains drawn from one sample of a study of technical replicates of blood from a handful of donors. TCRdb keeps only in-frame clones here, not all; method: immunoSEQ multiplex PCR. This repertoire shows 60,000 to 90,000 clones, 85% to 95% found once; its top ten account for 0.41%. The sequencing input was T cells isolated from PBMCs. The source of these receptors is a human donor in good health. Both conserved end residues are part of each CDR3. A D gene is named only where the DNA matches it firmly. Clone size is shown for a subset of rows, as once, few, many or a class of expanded clone.

D gene,clone size,V gene,J gene,CDR3 protein,CDR3 DNA
TRBD1,-,TRBV9,TRBJ2-3,CASSVPNRGSTDTQYF,TGTGCCAGCAGCGTACCTAACAGGGGGAGCACAGATACGCAGTATTTT
-,-,TRBV4-3,TRBJ1-1,CASSPRTGLTEAFF,TGCGCCAGCAGCCCTAGAACAGGGCTCACTGAAGCTTTCTTT
TRBD1,-,TRBV7-8,TRBJ2-7,CASIPDRLRGEQYF,TGTGCCAGCATCCCGGACAGGTTGAGAGGCGAGCAGTACTTC
TRBD1,-,TRBV18,TRBJ1-2,CASSPPGQGRGYTF,TGTGCCAGCTCACCGCCGGGACAGGGACGCGGCTACACCTTC
-,-,TRBV5-6,TRBJ2-7,CASHHSASPYEQYF,TGTGCCAGCCACCACTCCGCTTCACCTTACGAGCAGTACTTC
TRBD1,-,TRBV9,TRBJ2-7,CASSGGQGHEQYF,TGTGCCAGCAGCGGGGGACAGGGCCACGAGCAGTACTTC
-,-,TRBV9,TRBJ2-2,CASSRQEEPGELFF,TGTGCCAGCAGCCGCCAGGAGGAGCCCGGGGAGCTGTTTTTT
-,-,TRBV9,TRBJ1-3,CASRDSSTPGNTIYF,TGTGCCAGCAGAGACTCGTCTACTCCCGGAAACACCATATATTTT
TRBD1,-,TRBV14,TRBJ2-1,CASRRTGVDEQFF,TGTGCCAGCAGGCGGACAGGGGTTGATGAGCAGTTCTTC
-,-,TRBV5-1,TRBJ1-2,CASSLDLRASYGYTF,TGCGCCAGCAGCTTGGACCTCAGGGCTTCCTATGGCTACACCTTC
-,-,TRBV30,TRBJ2-2,CAWSGGQGFYTGELFF,TGTGCCTGGAGTGGTGGGCAGGGTTTTTACACCGGGGAGCTGTTTTTT
TRBD2,-,TRBV19,TRBJ2-1,CASSRGGSSYNEQFF,TGTGCCAGTAGCCGTGGCGGGAGCTCCTACAATGAGCAGTTCTTC
-,-,TRBV20-1,TRBJ1-1,CSARRTAEAFF,TGCAGTGCTAGACGGACAGCAGAAGCTTTCTTT
TRBD2,-,TRBV7-9,TRBJ2-1,CASSTGTSGRLGEQFF,TGTGCCAGCAGCACTGGGACTAGCGGGAGGTTGGGAGAGCAGTTCTTC
-,-,TRBV7-9,TRBJ1-2,CASSKTGGYTF,TGTGCCAGCAGCAAGACGGGTGGCTACACCTTC
TRBD1,-,TRBV6-5,TRBJ1-2,CASSLGTGDGYTF,TGTGCCAGCAGCCTCGGGACAGGAGATGGCTACACCTTC
TRBD2,-,TRBV6-5,TRBJ2-1,CASGSGSSYNEQFF,TGTGCCAGCGGGAGCGGGAGCTCCTACAATGAGCAGTTCTTC
-,once,TRBV19,TRBJ2-4,CASSSGQDTNIQYF,TGTGCCAGTAGTTCAGGGCAGGATACCAACATTCAGTACTTC